A single TCR beta chain is shown here with its context. Its specificity is unknown. Germline CDR1 is SGHAT and CDR2 is FQNNGV. This CDR3 comprises 13 residues. V lost 1 base and J 7 bases, leaving 10 bases between the germline ends. Here immunoSEQ multiplex PCR was the method, and the copy in TCRdb shows in-frame clones only, minus some. The sample shows 15,000 to 20,000 clones, over 70% of them seen only once. This entry is derived from a study of OX40 agonist ivuxolimab in advanced cancers. Study-wide results and caveats: CD4+ and CD8+ T cells in blood underwent clonal expansion by week 6 at 0.1 to 3.0 mg/kg.

Sequencing was performed on CD4+ or CD8+ T cells sorted from blood, taken in a trial of the OX40 agonist ivuxolimab. This clonotype was obtained from an adult with an advanced solid tumor such as melanoma, head and neck, liver or kidney cancer. The J gene is TRBJ1-1, the V gene TRBV11-2, with D possibly TRBD1 on 6 matching bases. The CDR3 reads CASSLVGAGEAFF. In nucleotides, the CDR3 is TGTGCCAGCAGCTTAGTGGGGGCGGGTGAAGCTTTCTTT. The full variable domain, in which reference TRBV11-2 and TRBJ1-1 provide the parts outside the CDR3, is EAGVAQSPRYKIIEKRQSVAFWCNPISGHATLYWYQQILGQGPKLLIQFQNNGVVDDSQLPKDRFSAERLKGVDSTLKIQPAKLEDSAVYLCASSLVGAGEAFFGQGTRLTVV.